This TCR beta chain was observed in a study of long-term antiretroviral therapy in people with HIV. The ends lost 4 bases at V and 4 bases at J; junction bases unmatched: 6. This CDR3 is 14 amino acids long. Whole-study findings and limits: The study collected blood between about 2003 and 2018, possibly under older ART regimens. Clones expanded before ART dominated the repertoire at all time points.

Of note for this clone: As yet, its antigen is unknown.

The assay used was immunoSEQ (version v3.0), run at survey level. TCRdb's table, derived via immunoSEQ multiplex PCR, lists solely in-frame clones and lacks some. The sample lists fewer than 40,000 clones; 65% to 90% were seen once. The chain recombines TRBV23-1 with TRBJ1-1, with 7 bases that match TRBD1. TRBV23-1 belongs to the ORF category, with a function that is uncertain. The material was unsorted PBMCs, obtained just before starting antiretroviral therapy. The receptor comes from a woman under 30 with HIV. CDR3 region: CASSPGTAGTEAFF. The CDR3 bases are TGCGCCAGCAGTCCAGGGACAGCTGGCACTGAAGCTTTCTTT.